This is a list of T cell receptor beta chains from one sample in a study of blood T cells in healthy people across ages. TCRdb fed the 5' RACE reads into MiXCR, producing one record per CDR3 protein. The sample carries 1.4 million to 1.5 million distinct CDR3 sequences, about 40% recorded once. The sequenced material came from blood. These receptors all stem from a woman between 18 and 29 years old in good health. CDR3s include the opening cysteine and the closing phenylalanine or tryptophan. A D gene is named only where the DNA matches it firmly. Rows may omit the clone size; those that give it use once, few, many or a size class.

TRBJ1-1	TRBV10-3	NA	13	once	CAIGGGADTEAFF	TGTGCCATAGGCGGGGGCGCGGACACTGAAGCTTTCTTT
TRBJ2-2	TRBV20-1	TRBD1	13	few	CSAAGGNTGELFF	TGCAGTGCGGCAGGGGGGAACACCGGGGAGCTGTTTTTT
TRBJ1-1	TRBV18	NA	15	NA	CASSPPGEWNTEAFF	TGTGCCAGCTCACCTCCAGGGGAATGGAACACTGAAGCTTTCTTT
TRBJ2-7	TRBV5-5	NA	12	NA	CASSSRWDEQYF	TGTGCCAGCAGTTCTAGGTGGGACGAGCAGTACTTC
TRBJ1-3	TRBV2	NA	17	NA	CASRGEPGRSSGNTIYF	TGTGCCAGCAGGGGGGAACCGGGACGGAGCTCTGGAAACACCATATATTTT
TRBJ2-5	TRBV2	NA	14	few	CASSGRMTVDEQYF	TGTGCCAGCAGTGGGCGCATGACTGTGGATGAGCAGTACTTC
TRBJ2-1	TRBV20-1	NA	13	few	CSARDPAPNEQFF	TGCAGTGCTAGAGACCCGGCGCCCAATGAGCAGTTCTTC
TRBJ1-2	TRBV25-1	NA	14	NA	CASSESGVSHGYTF	TGTGCCAGCAGTGAATCGGGGGTATCCCATGGCTACACCTTC
TRBJ2-7	TRBV20-1	TRBD2	14	few	CSASRGRARDEQYF	TGCAGTGCCTCTCGCGGGAGGGCCCGGGACGAGCAGTACTTC
TRBJ2-5	TRBV5-1	NA	12	NA	CASSSEGHEQYF	TGCGCCAGCAGCTCGGAGGGCCATGAGCAGTACTTC
TRBJ1-5	TRBV27	TRBD1	18	NA	CASRPGTGTTTLNQPQHF	TGTGCCAGCAGGCCCGGGACAGGGACCACCACCCTCAATCAGCCCCAGCATTTT
TRBJ1-1	TRBV11-2	NA	14	few	CASSSGLINTEAFF	TGTGCCAGCAGCTCCGGACTGATTAACACTGAAGCTTTCTTT
TRBJ1-2	TRBV6-1	NA	14	NA	CASSTVLANYGYTF	TGTGCCAGCTCGACAGTTCTTGCGAACTATGGCTACACCTTC
TRBJ2-7	TRBV3-1	NA	16	NA	CASSQDEDTGRDEQYF	TGTGCCAGCAGCCAAGACGAGGACACCGGGCGGGACGAGCAGTACTTC
TRBJ2-3	TRBV5-6	TRBD2	17	few	CASSLLEGSGVRDTQYF	TGTGCCAGCAGCTTGCTTGAGGGTAGCGGGGTAAGAGATACGCAGTATTTT
TRBJ2-1	TRBV6-4	NA	13	NA	CASNRPPLNEQFF	TGTGCCAGCAACAGACCCCCCCTCAATGAGCAGTTCTTC
TRBJ1-1	TRBV5-5	NA	14	many	CASSWQDRVSEAFF	TGTGCCAGCAGCTGGCAGGACCGAGTTAGCGAAGCTTTCTTT
TRBJ1-3	TRBV18	NA	17	NA	CASSPLARVISGNTIYF	TGTGCCAGCTCACCACTAGCTCGGGTCATCTCTGGAAACACCATATATTTT
TRBJ2-4	TRBV5-1	NA	15	few	CASSSASLAKNIQYF	TGCGCCAGCAGTTCCGCTAGCCTAGCCAAAAACATTCAGTACTTC
TRBJ2-1	TRBV19	NA	12	NA	CASTPGRGEQFF	TGTGCCAGTACTCCAGGGCGGGGTGAGCAGTTCTTC
TRBJ2-1	TRBV24-1	TRBD2	17	NA	CATSVGTSGSSYNEQFF	TGTGCCACCAGTGTTGGGACTAGCGGGAGCTCCTACAATGAGCAGTTCTTC
TRBJ2-5	TRBV9	NA	14	few	CASSVSGIQETQYF	TGTGCCAGCAGCGTATCAGGGATCCAAGAGACCCAGTACTTC
TRBJ2-1	TRBV11-2	NA	14	NA	CASSLDYRVHEQFF	TGTGCCAGCAGCTTAGATTATAGGGTTCATGAGCAGTTCTTC
TRBJ1-6	TRBV5-8	TRBD1	17	NA	CASSNDRGFSYNSPLHF	TGTGCCAGCAGCAACGACAGGGGATTCTCCTATAATTCACCCCTCCACTTT
TRBJ2-5	TRBV2	NA	14	NA	CASSEGEREETQYF	TGTGCCAGCAGTGAGGGAGAAAGGGAAGAGACCCAGTACTTC
TRBJ2-5	TRBV7-6	NA	12	few	CASSFIVETQYF	TGTGCCAGCAGCTTCATAGTGGAGACCCAGTACTTC
TRBJ2-7	TRBV12-3/TRBV12-4	NA	14	NA	CTSSFGGSGYEQYF	TGTACCAGCAGTTTCGGGGGATCCGGGTACGAGCAGTACTTC